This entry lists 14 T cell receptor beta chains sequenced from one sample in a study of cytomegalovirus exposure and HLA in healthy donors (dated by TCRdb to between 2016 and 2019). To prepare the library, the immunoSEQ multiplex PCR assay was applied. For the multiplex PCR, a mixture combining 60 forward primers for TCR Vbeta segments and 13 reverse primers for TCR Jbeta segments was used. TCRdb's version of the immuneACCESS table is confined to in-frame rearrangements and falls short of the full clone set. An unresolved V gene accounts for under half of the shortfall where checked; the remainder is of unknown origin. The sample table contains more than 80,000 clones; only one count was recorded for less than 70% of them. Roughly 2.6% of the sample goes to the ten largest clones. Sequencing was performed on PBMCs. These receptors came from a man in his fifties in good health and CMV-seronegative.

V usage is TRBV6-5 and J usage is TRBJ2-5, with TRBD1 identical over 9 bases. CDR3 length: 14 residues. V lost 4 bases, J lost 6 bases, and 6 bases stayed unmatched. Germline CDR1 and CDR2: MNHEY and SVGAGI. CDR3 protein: CASSLQGAEQTQYF. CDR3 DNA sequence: TGTGCCAGCAGTTTACAGGGGGCGGAGCAGACCCAGTACTTC.

CDR3 DNA sequence: TGTGCCAGCAGCGACCCGGGGATCACGGACCACGAGCAGTACTTC. Amino acids: CASSDPGITDHEQYF. This chain joins TRBV7-2 and TRBJ2-7; D possibly corresponds to TRBD2 (5 bases). This CDR3 contains 15 residues. The germline CDR1 and CDR2 sequences are SGHTA and FQGNSA. Between the trimmed V and J ends, which lost 5 bases and 5 bases, there was a span of 19 bases.

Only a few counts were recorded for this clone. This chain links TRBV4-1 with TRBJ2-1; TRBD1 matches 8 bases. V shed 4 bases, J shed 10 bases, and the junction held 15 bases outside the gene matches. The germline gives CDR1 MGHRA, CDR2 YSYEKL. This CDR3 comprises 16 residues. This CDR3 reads CASSPNRDRTLNEQFF. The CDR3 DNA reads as TGCGCCAGCAGCCCGAACCGGGACAGGACCCTGAACGAGCAGTTCTTC.

CDR3 sequence reads: CASRTEGPYGYTF. CDR3 nucleotides: TGTGCCAGCCGTACGGAGGGACCCTATGGCTACACCTTC. This chain joins TRBV6-5 and TRBJ1-2, with TRBD1 as a possible D gene (5 bases). The ends were cut back, 8 bases at V and 4 bases at J, with 14 bases in the middle. CDR1 and CDR2 from the germline V gene are MNHEY and SVGAGI. The CDR3 is made up of 13 amino acids.

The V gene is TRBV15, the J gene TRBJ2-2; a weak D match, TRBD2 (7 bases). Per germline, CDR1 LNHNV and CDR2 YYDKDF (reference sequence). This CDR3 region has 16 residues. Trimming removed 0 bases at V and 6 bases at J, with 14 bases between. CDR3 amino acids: CATSRDAGALAGELFF. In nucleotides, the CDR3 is TGTGCCACCAGCAGAGACGCGGGGGCGCTTGCCGGGGAGCTGTTTTTT.

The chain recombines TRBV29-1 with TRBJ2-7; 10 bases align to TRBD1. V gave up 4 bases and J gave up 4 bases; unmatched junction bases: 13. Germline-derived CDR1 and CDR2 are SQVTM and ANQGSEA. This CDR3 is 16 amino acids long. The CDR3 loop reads CSVAWDRGRILYEQYV. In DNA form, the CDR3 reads TGCAGCGTTGCCTGGGACAGGGGTCGAATTCTTTACGAGCAGTACGTC.

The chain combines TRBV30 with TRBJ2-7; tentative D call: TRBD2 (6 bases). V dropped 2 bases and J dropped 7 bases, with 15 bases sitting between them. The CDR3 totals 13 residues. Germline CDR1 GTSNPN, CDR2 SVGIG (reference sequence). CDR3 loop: CAWSSFGGVEQYV. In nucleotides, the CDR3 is TGTGCCTGGAGTTCATTCGGGGGTGTGGAGCAGTACGTC.

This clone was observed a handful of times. The CDR3 protein is CASSLARTGPLSDEKLFF. CDR3 nucleotide sequence: TGTGCCAGCAGCTTAGCAAGGACAGGGCCCCTGTCGGATGAAAAACTGTTTTTT. The chain carries TRBV7-8 and TRBJ1-4; TRBD1 agrees at 8 bases. The CDR3 loop spans 18 amino acids. V was clipped by 0 bases and J by 6 bases; unmatched bases: 12. Germline V gene data show CDR1 as SGHVS and CDR2 as FQNEAQ. The whole variable domain, remainder taken from reference TRBV7-8 and TRBJ1-4, is GAGVSQSPRYKVAKRGQDVALRCDPISGHVSLFWYQQALGQGPEFLTYFQNEAQLDKSGLPSDRFFAERPEGSVSTLKIQRTQQEDSAVYLCASSLARTGPLSDEKLFFGSGTQLSVL.

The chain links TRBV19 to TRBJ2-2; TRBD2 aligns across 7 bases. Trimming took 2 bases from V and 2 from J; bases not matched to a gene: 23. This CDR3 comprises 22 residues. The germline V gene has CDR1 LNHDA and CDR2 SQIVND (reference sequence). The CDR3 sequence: CASSILNPKPVASGGNTGELFF. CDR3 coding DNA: TGTGCCAGTAGTATACTGAATCCCAAGCCCGTGGCTAGCGGCGGAAACACCGGGGAGCTGTTTTTT.

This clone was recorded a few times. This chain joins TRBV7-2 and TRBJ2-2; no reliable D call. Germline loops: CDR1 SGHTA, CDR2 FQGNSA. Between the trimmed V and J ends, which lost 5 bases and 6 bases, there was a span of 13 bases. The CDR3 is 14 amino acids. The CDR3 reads CASSPGGWAGELFF. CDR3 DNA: TGTGCCAGCAGCCCGGGTGGTTGGGCCGGGGAGCTGTTTTTT. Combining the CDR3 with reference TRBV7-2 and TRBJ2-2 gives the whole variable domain GAGVSQSPSNKVTEKGKDVELRCDPISGHTALYWYRQSLGQGLEFLIYFQGNSAPDKSGLPSDRFSAERTGGSVSTLTIQRTQQEDSAVYLCASSPGGWAGELFFGEGSRLTVL.

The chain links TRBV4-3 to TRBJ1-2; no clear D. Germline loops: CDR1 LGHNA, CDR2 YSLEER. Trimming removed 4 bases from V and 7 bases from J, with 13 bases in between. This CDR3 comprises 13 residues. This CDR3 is CASSPLESSGYTF. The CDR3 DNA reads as TGCGCCAGCAGCCCATTAGAAAGTTCTGGCTACACCTTC.

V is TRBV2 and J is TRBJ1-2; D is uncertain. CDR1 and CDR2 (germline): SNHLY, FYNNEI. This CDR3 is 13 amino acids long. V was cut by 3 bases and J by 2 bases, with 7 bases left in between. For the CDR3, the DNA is TGTGCCAGCAGTGAGTTGGCAAACTATGGCTACACCTTC. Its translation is CASSELANYGYTF.

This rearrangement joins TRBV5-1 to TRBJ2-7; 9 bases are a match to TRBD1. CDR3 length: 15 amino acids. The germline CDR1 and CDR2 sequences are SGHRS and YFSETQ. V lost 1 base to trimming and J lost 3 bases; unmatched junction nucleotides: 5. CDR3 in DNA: TGCGCCAGCAGCTTGTTTACAGGGGGCGACTACGAGCAGTACTTC. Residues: CASSLFTGGDYEQYF.

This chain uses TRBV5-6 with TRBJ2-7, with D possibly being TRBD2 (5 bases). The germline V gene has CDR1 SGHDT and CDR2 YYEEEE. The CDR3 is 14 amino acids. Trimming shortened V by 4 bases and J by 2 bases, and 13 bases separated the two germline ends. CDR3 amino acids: CASSRGQVPYEQYF. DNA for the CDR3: TGTGCCAGCAGCCGGGGTCAGGTCCCCTACGAGCAGTACTTC.